Listed below are T cell receptor beta chains from one sample, sequenced in a study of blood T cell repertoires in COVID-19. TCRdb's copy holds only in-frame clones and misses some; the assay was immunoSEQ multiplex PCR. The table shows roughly 200,000 clones, with 75% to 90% occurring only once. The material sequenced was peripheral blood. These receptor sequences come from a man aged 35 to 55 with acute or convalescent COVID-19. Both conserved end residues are part of each CDR3. The order of the fields is J gene, V gene, clone size, D gene, CDR3 DNA, CDR3 protein. D genes are given only for firm matches. Where a row states a size, it is once, few, many or the class of an expanded clone; other rows omit it.

>TRBJ1-1|TRBV3-1/TRBV3-2|.|TRBD1
TGTGCCAGCAGCCAAGGACCCAGGGGGGCCTTCACTGAAGCTTTCTTT
CASSQGPRGAFTEAFF
>TRBJ2-7|TRBV7-8|few|.
TGTGCCAGCAGCTTAGTGGCGGACGAGCAGTACTTC
CASSLVADEQYF
>TRBJ1-2|TRBV6-1|.|.
TGTGCCAGCAGTTATTCCGTCGGGGACTATGGCTACACCTTC
CASSYSVGDYGYTF
>TRBJ2-1|TRBV27|.|.
TGTGCCAGCAGGGGGCGAGGATCCTACAATGAGCAGTTCTTC
CASRGRGSYNEQFF
>TRBJ1-5|TRBV7-9|.|.
TGTGCCAGCAGCTTCTGGGGGGATCAGCCCCAGCATTTT
CASSFWGDQPQHF
>TRBJ2-5|TRBV5-5|.|TRBD2
TGTGCCAGCAGCTTGGGGTTCGGGGGAGGGCTGGAGACCCAGTACTTC
CASSLGFGGGLETQYF
>TRBJ2-6|TRBV7-2|.|.
TGTGCCACCAGTCCAGGGACTGGGGCCAACGTCCTGACTTTC
CATSPGTGANVLTF
>TRBJ1-1|TRBV5-4|once|.
TGTGCCAGCAGCTTGGGTAACAGGGTACCTGAAGCTTTCTTT
CASSLGNRVPEAFF
>TRBJ1-1|TRBV7-9|.|TRBD1
TGTGCCAGCAGCTTAGTCGGACAGGGCAAATCTTTCTTT
CASSLVGQGKSFF
>TRBJ1-2|TRBV18|.|TRBD1
TGTGCCAGCTCACCAAGACAGGGGGTGGCTTCTAACTATGGCTACACCTTC
CASSPRQGVASNYGYTF
>TRBJ2-7|TRBV7-2|.|TRBD1
TGTGCCAGCAGCCTCCGGACAGGGGATGCCGAGCAGTACTTC
CASSLRTGDAEQYF
>TRBJ1-1|TRBV7-2|.|.
TGTGCCAGCAGCTCAACAGGAAAGGTGAACACTGAAGCTTTCTTT
CASSSTGKVNTEAFF
>TRBJ1-2|TRBV7-8|once|TRBD1
TGTGCCAGCAGCCCACCGGGACAGGGGTACTATGGCTACACCTTC
CASSPPGQGYYGYTF
>TRBJ2-1|TRBV24-1|.|.
TGTGCCACCAGTGACCCTAGGGGGGGGAACGAGCAGTTCTTC
CATSDPRGGNEQFF
>TRBJ2-3|TRBV9|.|TRBD1
TGTGCCAGCAGCCTCCTAGGACAGGCGAGCACAGATACGCAGTATTTT
CASSLLGQASTDTQYF
>TRBJ2-1|TRBV19|.|TRBD1
TGTGCCAGTAGTAGGTTCCGGACAGGGATTAACAATGAGCAGTTCTTC
CASSRFRTGINNEQFF
>TRBJ1-1|TRBV6-5|.|.
TGTGCCAGCAGCCGGGAGACTGAAGCTTTCTTT
CASSRETEAFF
>TRBJ1-6|TRBV7-6|.|TRBD1
TGTGCCAGCAGCCCCGGGACAGTCAATAATTCACCCCTCCACTTT
CASSPGTVNNSPLHF
>TRBJ2-1|TRBV15|.|TRBD2
TGTGCCACCAGCAGAGGTACTAGCGGGATTGGTGAGCAGTTCTTC
CATSRGTSGIGEQFF
>TRBJ1-1|TRBV27|.|TRBD1
TGTGCCAGCAAAATAACGACAGGGGTGAACACTGAAGCTTTCTTT
CASKITTGVNTEAFF
>TRBJ2-1|TRBV7-2|.|TRBD2
TGTGCCAGCAGCTTAGAGAGCGGGAACCCCCAGTTCTTC
CASSLESGNPQFF
>TRBJ2-3|TRBV19|once|TRBD2
TGTGCCAGTAGTATAACGGCGACGGGGGGTAGCGGGAGGGCGGATACGCAGTATTTT
CASSITATGGSGRADTQYF
>TRBJ2-2|TRBV6-2/TRBV6-3|few|.
TGTGCCAGCAGTTACTTGGGGAGTGGCACCGGGGAGCTGTTTTTT
CASSYLGSGTGELFF
>TRBJ1-2|TRBV28|.|.
TGTGCCAGCAGTATCATGGGGAGCTATGGCTACACCTTC
CASSIMGSYGYTF
>TRBJ2-2|TRBV5-4|.|TRBD2
TGTGCCAGCAGCAACTCCCTAGCGGGGCCGGGCACCGGGGAGCTGTTTTTT
CASSNSLAGPGTGELFF
>TRBJ1-2|TRBV4-2|.|.
TGTGCCAGCTCTATCTCGACTGCCGAGGACTATGGCTACACCTTC
CASSISTAEDYGYTF
>TRBJ1-4|TRBV5-1|.|TRBD1
TGCGCCAGCAGCTACACAGGGGGTGGGGAAAAACTGTTTTTT
CASSYTGGGEKLFF
>TRBJ2-2|TRBV4-2|.|.
TGTGCCAGCAGCCTTAGCCTTACCGACACCGGGGAGCTGTTTTTT
CASSLSLTDTGELFF
>TRBJ1-1|TRBV4-3|few|.
TGCGCCAGCAGCCAAGATTCCACGGCGGACACTGAAGCTTTCTTT
CASSQDSTADTEAFF
>TRBJ1-2|TRBV6-6|once|TRBD1
TGTGCCAGCAGTTACGCGACAGGGGCCCATGGCTACACCTTC
CASSYATGAHGYTF
>TRBJ1-6|TRBV28|.|TRBD1
TGTGCCAGCAGGGAAAGGACAGGGGTACGATCACCCCTCCACTTT
CASRERTGVRSPLHF
>TRBJ2-1|TRBV7-2|.|TRBD2
TGTGCCAGCAGCTTAGGGACTAGACACAATGAGCAGTTCTTC
CASSLGTRHNEQFF
>TRBJ2-3|TRBV3-1/TRBV3-2|.|.
TGTGCCAGCAGCCAAAACCCGGGACTGCCTGATGTGCAGTATTTT
CASSQNPGLPDVQYF
>TRBJ2-1|TRBV4-3|.|TRBD2
TGCGCCAGCAGCCAAGATATAGGACTAGCGTCCAATGAGCAGTTCTTC
CASSQDIGLASNEQFF
>TRBJ2-7|TRBV19|.|TRBD2
TGTGCCAGTAGTACCCAGCGGGACTTCACCTACGAGCAGTACTTC
CASSTQRDFTYEQYF
>TRBJ2-7|TRBV27|.|.
TGTGCCAGCAGTTTATCACAGGGTAACTACGAGCAGTACTTC
CASSLSQGNYEQYF
>TRBJ1-2|TRBV6-6|.|TRBD1
TGTGCCAGCTGCCGGACAGGGGAGGCCTATGGCTACACCTTC
CASCRTGEAYGYTF
>TRBJ1-1|TRBV11-1|once|TRBD1
TGTGCCAGCAGCCCAACAGGGGTAGTCGCTGAAGCTTTCTTT
CASSPTGVVAEAFF
>TRBJ2-5|TRBV19|.|TRBD2
TGTGCCAGTAGTAAGGCTAGCGGGGGCACGTTCAGGACCCAGTACTTC
CASSKASGGTFRTQYF
>TRBJ2-5|TRBV7-2|.|.
TGTGCCAGCAACGACAAAAGGGGTCGGGGGGAGACCCAGTACTTC
CASNDKRGRGETQYF
>TRBJ2-3|TRBV6-5|.|TRBD2
TGTGCCAGCAGTCAAATGCAGATCAGCGGGAATACGCAGTATTTT
CASSQMQISGNTQYF
>TRBJ1-1|TRBV21-1|.|.
TGTGCCAGCAGTTCGTCGCCTGGTAGCCCAAACACTGAAGCTTTCTTT
CASSSSPGSPNTEAFF
>TRBJ1-1|TRBV6-5|.|.
TGTGCCAGCAGCGTCCAGGGGAACACTGAAGCTTTCTTT
CASSVQGNTEAFF
>TRBJ2-7|TRBV2|once|TRBD2
TGTGCCAGCAATCCTAGCGGGAGCCGCGAGCAGTACTTC
CASNPSGSREQYF
>TRBJ1-2|TRBV7-2|.|.
TGTGCCAGCAGCTTAAAATACGTACCGGGGACTGGGAATGGCTACACCTTC
CASSLKYVPGTGNGYTF
>TRBJ2-1|TRBV9|.|TRBD2
TGTGCCAGCAGCCGACCGGGACTAGCGCCAACCTCCTACAATGAGCAGTTCTTC
CASSRPGLAPTSYNEQFF